The TCR beta chain described here comes from a study of shared clonotypes between healthy human individuals. General study results and limits: In general, naive subsets displayed greater estimated richness than memory subsets did. Roughly 5% of naive CD4 clonotypes were shared across four donors. Clonotype sharing among donors likely depends on sequencing depth.

Germline V gives CDR1 MGHRA, CDR2 YSYEKL. The length of the CDR3 is 16 residues. Trimming removed 1 base from V and 3 bases from J, with 13 bases in between. All donors qualified as healthy HIV-negative adults and had experienced no recent acute infections or vaccinations. Clones were read by immunoSEQ multiplex PCR, and TCRdb kept only the in-frame ones, dropping some. The data hold about 110,000 clones, with approximately 70% observed a single time. This clone was detected a few times. Its antigen is unknown. The rearrangement joins TRBV4-1 to TRBJ2-1; no clear D gene. Sequenced material: memory CD8+ T cells sorted from blood. The subset is: CD45RO+ cells pooled with CCR7-negative TemRA cells. This receptor was taken from a woman under 40 in good health. CDR3 sequence reads: CASSQGRFSIYNEQFF. The CDR3 DNA follows: TGCGCCAGCAGCCAAGGCCGGTTCTCCATCTACAATGAGCAGTTCTTC.